Listed here are 7 T cell receptor beta chains from one sample, sequenced in a study of T cell changes during pregnancy in multiple sclerosis. TCRdb keeps only in-frame clones here, not all; method: immunoSEQ multiplex PCR. Among approximately 48,000 clones listed, around 94% were seen once. The starting material was CD4+ T cells from peripheral blood mononuclear cells, obtained in the second trimester of pregnancy. The receptor set was obtained from a female donor with multiple sclerosis, enrolled in a pregnancy study.

The rearrangement joins TRBV7-2 to TRBJ1-6, with 7 bases aligning to TRBD1. V was pared by 6 bases and J by 4 bases, with 9 bases of the junction left unmatched. The CDR3 spans 16 residues. Germline V gene data show CDR1 as SGHTA and CDR2 as FQGNSA. CDR3 DNA: TGTGCCAGCAGGAAATCAGGGGGTAGTTATAATTCACCCCTCCACTTT. This gives the protein CASRKSGGSYNSPLHF.

The V and J genes are TRBV11-2 and TRBJ1-2; D gene ambiguous. The germline gives CDR1 SGHAT, CDR2 FQNNGV. V was pared by 5 bases and J by 5 bases, with 15 bases between. The CDR3 runs to 14 residues. CDR3 sequence (DNA): TGTGCCAGCAGCCCCCTGACGGGGAGGTATGGCTACACCTTC. Protein product: CASSPLTGRYGYTF.

The V and J genes are TRBV6-1 and TRBJ2-5; tentatively, D is TRBD1 (5 bases). The DNA matches TRBJ2-7 better at its end, which makes the J call doubtful. The CDR3 extends over 16 amino acids. In germline, CDR1 is MNHNS, CDR2 SASEGT. The DNA of the CDR3 is TGTGCCAGCAGTGAAATTGGTGCAGGGAACCCCTACGAGCAGTACTTC. The encoded protein is CASSEIGAGNPYEQYF.

The chain combines TRBV2 with TRBJ2-2; 9 bases agree with TRBD1. Trimming cost V 10 bases and J 2 bases; bases outside gene matches: 8. Germline CDR1 reads SNHLY; CDR2 reads FYNNEI. This CDR3 contains 15 residues. CDR3 in DNA: TGTGCCAACCGAAACAGGGGGCTTAACACCGGGGAGCTGTTTTTT. Residues: CANRNRGLNTGELFF.

The chain recombines TRBV5-6 with TRBJ1-2; D possibly corresponds to TRBD1 (6 bases). Trimming removed 4 bases from V and 8 bases from J, with 18 bases in between. This CDR3 has 14 amino acids. The germline gives CDR1 SGHDT, CDR2 YYEEEE. The DNA for the CDR3 is TGTGCCAGCAGCCCACAGGGAGGGGAGGTGGGCTACACCTTC. This codes for CASSPQGGEVGYTF.

The rearrangement links TRBV10-2 to TRBJ2-3; tentatively, D is TRBD2 (6 bases). The CDR3 is 14 amino acids. CDR1 WSHSY and CDR2 SAAADI come from the germline V gene. Deletions cut 10 bases from V and 6 bases from J, with 20 bases between. This chain's CDR3 is CATEGFPSGDTQYF. CDR3 nucleotide sequence: TGCGCCACCGAGGGATTCCCCAGCGGGGATACGCAGTATTTT.

This chain joins TRBV4-3 and TRBJ1-6; 9 bases are shared with TRBD1. This CDR3 spans 15 amino acids. Germline V CDR1 and CDR2: LGHNA, YSLEER. V was clipped by 1 base and J by 7 bases; unmatched bases: 2. The CDR3: CASSQAGTGNSPLHF. CDR3 coding DNA: TGCGCCAGCAGCCAAGCCGGGACAGGGAATTCACCCCTCCACTTT.